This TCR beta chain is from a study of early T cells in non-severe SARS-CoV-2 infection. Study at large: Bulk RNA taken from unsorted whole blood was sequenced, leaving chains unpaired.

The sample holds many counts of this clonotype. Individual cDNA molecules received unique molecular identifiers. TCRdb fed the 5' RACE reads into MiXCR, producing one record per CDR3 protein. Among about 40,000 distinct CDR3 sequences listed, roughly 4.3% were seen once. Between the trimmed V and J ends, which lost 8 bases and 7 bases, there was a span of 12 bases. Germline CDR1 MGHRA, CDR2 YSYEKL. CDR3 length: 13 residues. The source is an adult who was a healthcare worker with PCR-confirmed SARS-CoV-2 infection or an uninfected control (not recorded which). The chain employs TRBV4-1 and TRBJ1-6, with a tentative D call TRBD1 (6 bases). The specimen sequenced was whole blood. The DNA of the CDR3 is TGCGCCAGCGGACAGCAAATAAATTCACCCCTCCACTTT. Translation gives CASGQQINSPLHF.